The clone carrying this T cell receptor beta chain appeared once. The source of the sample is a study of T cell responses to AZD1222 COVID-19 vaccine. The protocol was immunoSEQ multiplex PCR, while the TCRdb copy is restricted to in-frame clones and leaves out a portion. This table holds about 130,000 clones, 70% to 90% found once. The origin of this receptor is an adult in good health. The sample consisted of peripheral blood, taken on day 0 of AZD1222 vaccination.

The chain's CDR3 is CATSRDLAGTFYEQYF. The CDR3 nucleotides read TGTGCCACCAGCAGAGATCTCGCAGGGACATTTTACGAGCAGTACTTC. J is TRBJ2-7 and V is TRBV15; TRBD1 might be the D (6 bases). Germline-derived CDR1 and CDR2 are LNHNV and YYDKDF (reference sequence). Trimming removed 0 bases from V and 4 bases from J, with 16 bases in between. The CDR3 runs 16 residues.